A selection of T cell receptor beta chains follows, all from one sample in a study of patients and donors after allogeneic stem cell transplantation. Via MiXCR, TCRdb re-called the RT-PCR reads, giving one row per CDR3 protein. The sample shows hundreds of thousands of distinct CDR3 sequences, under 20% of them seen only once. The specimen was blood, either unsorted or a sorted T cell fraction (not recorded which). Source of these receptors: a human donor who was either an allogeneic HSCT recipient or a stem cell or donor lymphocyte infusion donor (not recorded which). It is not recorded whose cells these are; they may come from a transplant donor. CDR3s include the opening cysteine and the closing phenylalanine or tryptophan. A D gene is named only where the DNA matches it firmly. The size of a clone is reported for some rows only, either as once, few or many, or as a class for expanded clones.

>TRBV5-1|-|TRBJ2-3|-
TGCGCCAGCAGCCCCTCGGCCAGCGGGAGCACAGATACGCAGTATTTT
CASSPSASGSTDTQYF
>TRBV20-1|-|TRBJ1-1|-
TGCAGTGCTAGAGATCGACGTACGGGGGCTGGGGCTGAAGCTTTCTTT
CSARDRRTGAGAEAFF
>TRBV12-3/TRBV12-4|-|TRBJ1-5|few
TGTGCCAGCAGCTCCCTCGCTGGCAGCAATCAGCCCCAGCATTTT
CASSSLAGSNQPQHF
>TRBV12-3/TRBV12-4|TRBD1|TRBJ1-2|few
TGTGCCAGCAGTCTCGGACAGGGGATAAACTATGGCTACACCTTC
CASSLGQGINYGYTF
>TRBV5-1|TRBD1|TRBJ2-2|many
TGCGCCAGCAGCTCGACCCGAGGACAGGAGAACACCGGGGAGCTGTTTTTT
CASSSTRGQENTGELFF
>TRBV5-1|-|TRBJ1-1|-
TGCGCCAGCAGCGTAACGGGGCGGACTGAAGCTTTCTTT
CASSVTGRTEAFF
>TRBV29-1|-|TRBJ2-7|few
TGCAGCGTTGATCGGGGGACCCCCTACGAGCAGTACTTC
CSVDRGTPYEQYF
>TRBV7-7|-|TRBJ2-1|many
TGTGCCAGCAGCTTCTTGCCGAGCTCCTACAATGAGCAGTTCTTC
CASSFLPSSYNEQFF
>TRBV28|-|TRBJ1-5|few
TGTGCCAGCAGCAAATTAGACCAGCCCCAGCATTTT
CASSKLDQPQHF
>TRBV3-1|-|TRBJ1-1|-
TGTGCCAGCAGCCGTAGAGGTCCCGGGGGCGAGACTGAAGCTTTCTTT
CASSRRGPGGETEAFF
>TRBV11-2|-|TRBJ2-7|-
TGTGCCAGCAGCTTAGCTCTTGACCACCTCCACGAGCAGTACTTC
CASSLALDHLHEQYF
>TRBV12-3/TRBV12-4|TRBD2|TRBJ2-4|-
TGTGCCAGCAGGGACGGAGCGGGAGGTGTGGGGGCCAAAAACATTCAGTACTTC
CASRDGAGGVGAKNIQYF
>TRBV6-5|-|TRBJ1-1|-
TGTGCCAGCAGTTACTCGAGGAAGGGGGAGGGGGACACTGAAGCTTTCTTT
CASSYSRKGEGDTEAFF
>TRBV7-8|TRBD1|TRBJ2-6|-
TGTGCCAGCAGCCCAAACAGGGGGCTAGGGGCCAACGTCCTGACTTTC
CASSPNRGLGANVLTF
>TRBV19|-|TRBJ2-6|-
TGTGCCAGTAAGGAGTTATCTGGGGCCAACGTCCTGACTTTC
CASKELSGANVLTF
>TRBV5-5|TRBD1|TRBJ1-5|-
TGTGCCAGCAGCTCTCCAAAGACAGGGAGCAATCAGCCCCAGCATTTT
CASSSPKTGSNQPQHF
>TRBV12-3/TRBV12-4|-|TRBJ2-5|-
TGTGCCAGCTTCGAGGGCGGGGCCCAGTACTTC
CASFEGGAQYF
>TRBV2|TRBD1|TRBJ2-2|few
TGTGCCAGCAGGGGACAGGGAAGGGACACCGGGGAGCTGTTTTTT
CASRGQGRDTGELFF
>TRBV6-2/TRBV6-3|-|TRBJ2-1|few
TGTGCCAGCAGTTACTTAGGGTTCGGCTCCTACAATGAGCAGTTCTTC
CASSYLGFGSYNEQFF
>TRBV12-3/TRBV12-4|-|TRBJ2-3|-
TGTGCCAGCCGCCCTCTACTGGGCCCAGATACGCAGTATTTT
CASRPLLGPDTQYF
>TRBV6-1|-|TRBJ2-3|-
TGTGCCATAGGGGCGGGGACTGGCACAGATACGCAGTATTTT
CAIGAGTGTDTQYF
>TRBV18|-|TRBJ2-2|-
TGTGCCAGCCACAATAGTATGCCGAGGAACACCGGGGAGCTGTTTTTT
CASHNSMPRNTGELFF
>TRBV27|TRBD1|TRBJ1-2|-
TGTGCCAGCAGTTCCCCGGGACAGATTTATGGCTACACCTTC
CASSSPGQIYGYTF
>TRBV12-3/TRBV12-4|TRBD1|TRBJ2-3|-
TGTGCCAGCAATACAGGGGGCGTGGACACAGATACGCAGTATTTT
CASNTGGVDTDTQYF
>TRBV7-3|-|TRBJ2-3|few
TGTGCCAGCAGCTTAATAAGTCTCTTGGATACGCAGTATTTT
CASSLISLLDTQYF
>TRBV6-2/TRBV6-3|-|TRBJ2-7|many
TGTGCCAGCAGTTACTCGGGTGTCTACGAGCAGTACTTC
CASSYSGVYEQYF
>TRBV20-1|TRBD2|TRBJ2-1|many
TGCAGTGCTATTATCGCGGGGGTCTACAATGAGCAGTTCTTC
CSAIIAGVYNEQFF
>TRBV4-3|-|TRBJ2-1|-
TGCGCCAGCAGCCAAGATCAGCGGGCCTACAATGAGCAGTTCTTC
CASSQDQRAYNEQFF
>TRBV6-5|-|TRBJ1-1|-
TGTGCCAGCAGCCCTCCCGGCAGGGGAGCTTTCTTT
CASSPPGRGAFF
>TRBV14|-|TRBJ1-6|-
TGTGCCAGCAGCCATAGGGGCGGGGTTTCACCCCTCCACTTT
CASSHRGGVSPLHF
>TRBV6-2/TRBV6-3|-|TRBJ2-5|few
TGTGCCAGCAGATCAATAAGCCAAGAGACCCAGTACTTC
CASRSISQETQYF
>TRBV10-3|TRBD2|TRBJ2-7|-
TGTGCCATCAGTGACGGGCTAGCGGGGTACGAGCAGTACTTC
CAISDGLAGYEQYF
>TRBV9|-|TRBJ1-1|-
TGTGCCAGCAGCGTAGCCCCGAACACTGAAGCTTTCTTT
CASSVAPNTEAFF
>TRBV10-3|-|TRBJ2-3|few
TGTGCCATCAGTGAGTCGCGTGGATGGAGAAACTCAGATACGCAGTATTTT
CAISESRGWRNSDTQYF
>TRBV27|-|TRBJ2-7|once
TGTGCCAGCAGTTATAGAGGAGGCGAGCAGTACTTC
CASSYRGGEQYF
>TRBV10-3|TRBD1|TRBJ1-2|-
TGTGCCATCACCACAGGGGAAGGCTACACCTTC
CAITTGEGYTF
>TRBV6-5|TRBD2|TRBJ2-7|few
TGTGCCAGCAGTTACTCAACTAGCGGAACCTACGAGCAGTACTTC
CASSYSTSGTYEQYF
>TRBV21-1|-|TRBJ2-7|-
TGTGCCAGCGGGGTAGGAAAAACGAGCTCCTACGAGCAGTACTTC
CASGVGKTSSYEQYF
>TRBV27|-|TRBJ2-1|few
TGTGCCAGCAGTGTTAACAATGAGCAGTTCTTC
CASSVNNEQFF
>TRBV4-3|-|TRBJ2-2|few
TGCGCCAGCAGCCTTTCGGTGAAGAGAGGGGCGAACACCGGGGAGCTGTTTTTT
CASSLSVKRGANTGELFF
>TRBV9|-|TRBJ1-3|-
TGTGCCAGCAGCGTAGGAGGGCAGCTAAACACCTTATATTTT
CASSVGGQLNTLYF
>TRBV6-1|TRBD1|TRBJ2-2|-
TGTGCCAGCAGTAGATGGGACAGAACCACCGGGGAGCTGTTTTTT
CASSRWDRTTGELFF
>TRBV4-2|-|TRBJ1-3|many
TGTGCCAGCAGCCAAGACGGTAGTAACCGTCGCTCTGGAAACACCATATATTTT
CASSQDGSNRRSGNTIYF
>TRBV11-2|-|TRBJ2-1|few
TGTGCCAGCAGCTTAGGCAGGGACAATGAGCAGTTCTTC
CASSLGRDNEQFF